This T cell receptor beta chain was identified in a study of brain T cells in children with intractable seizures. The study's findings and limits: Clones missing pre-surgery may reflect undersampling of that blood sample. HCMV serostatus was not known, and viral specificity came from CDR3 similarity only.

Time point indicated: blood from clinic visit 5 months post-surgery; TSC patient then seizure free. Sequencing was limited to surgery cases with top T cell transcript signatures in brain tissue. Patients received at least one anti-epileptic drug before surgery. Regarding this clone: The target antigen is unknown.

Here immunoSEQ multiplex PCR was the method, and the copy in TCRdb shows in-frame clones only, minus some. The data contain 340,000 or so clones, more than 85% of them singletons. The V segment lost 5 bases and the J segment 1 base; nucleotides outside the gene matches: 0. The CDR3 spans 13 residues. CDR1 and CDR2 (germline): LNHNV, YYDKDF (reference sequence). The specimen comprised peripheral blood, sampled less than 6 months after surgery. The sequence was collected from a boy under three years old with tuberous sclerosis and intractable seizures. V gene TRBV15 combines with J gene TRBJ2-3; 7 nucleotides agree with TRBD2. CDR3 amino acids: CATSGGGTDTQYF. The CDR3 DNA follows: TGTGCCACCAGCGGGGGGGGCACAGATACGCAGTATTTT. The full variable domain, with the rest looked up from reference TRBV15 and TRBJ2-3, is DAMVIQNPRYQVTQFGKPVTLSCSQTLNHNVMYWYQQKSSQAPKLLFHYYDKDFNNEADTPDNFQSRRPNTSFCFLDIRSPGLGDTAMYLCATSGGGTDTQYFGPGTRLTVL.